These 27 T cell receptor beta chains share one sample of origin, sequenced in a study of regulatory T cells in long-lasting Graves disease. Time point of the sample: newly diagnosed GD, antithyroid drugs for less than 3 months. PBMC-derived RNA was used for the TCR library. Assembly of TCR beta libraries relied on iRepertoire HTBI primers together with Arm-PCR of CDR3 regions. TCRdb ran MiXCR on the multiplex PCR reads and lists one entry per CDR3 protein. The table includes some 500,000 distinct CDR3 sequences, approximately 12% detected once. The sample was also linked to a second study, of T cells in Graves' hyperthyroidism and ophthalmopathy.

The sample in question was peripheral blood mononuclear cells (PBMCs), obtained at new diagnosis, from a patient treated with antithyroid drugs. Receptors originate from a man in his thirties or forties with Graves disease.

The rearrangement uses TRBV20-1 and TRBJ1-1; D remains ambiguous. The CDR3 runs 12 residues. The V gene's germline CDR1 is DFQATT and CDR2 SNEGSKA (reference sequence). Between the trimmed V and J ends, which lost 3 bases and 11 bases, there was a span of 16 bases. CDR3 nucleotide sequence: TGCAGTGCTAGGGTCCGAAAGGGTGTTGCTTTCTTT. Translation gives CSARVRKGVAFF.

This rearrangement joins TRBV6-1 to TRBJ2-3, with 8 bases fitting TRBD2. Germline assignment: CDR1 MNHNS and CDR2 SASEGT. CDR3 length: 14 residues. The V gene end was trimmed by 10 bases and the J gene end by 1 base; junction bases not matched to a gene: 7. The CDR3 reads CAMGETSGTDTQYF. The CDR3 DNA sequence: TGTGCCATGGGGGAGACTAGCGGCACAGATACGCAGTATTTT.

This clonotype was seen repeatedly, ten times or more. The chain has TRBV5-1 and TRBJ2-1, with a weak D call TRBD2 (6 bases). CDR1 and CDR2 from the germline V gene are SGHRS and YFSETQ. CDR3 size: 15 residues. V was pared by 5 bases and J by 7 bases, with 19 bases between. The CDR3 spells CASRLQGGPGNEQFF. The CDR3 region has the DNA TGCGCCAGCAGGCTCCAGGGAGGTCCGGGGAATGAGCAGTTCTTC. Drawing the rest from reference TRBV5-1 and TRBJ2-1, the complete variable domain is KAGVTQTPRYLIKTRGQQVTLSCSPISGHRSVSWYQQTPGQGLQFLFEYFSETQRNKGNFPGRFSGRQFSNSRSEMNVSTLELGDSALYLCASRLQGGPGNEQFFGPGTRLTVL.

This clonotype was counted a few times. The rearrangement joins TRBV27 to TRBJ2-6, with D maybe TRBD1 (6 bases). The CDR3 covers 15 residues. V was trimmed by 3 bases and J by 2 bases, leaving 8 bases between them. CDR1 is MNHEY, CDR2 SMNVEV, per germline (reference sequence). The CDR3 DNA sequence: TGTGCCAGCAGTTTGAAGGGGGCTGGGGCCAACGTCCTGACTTTC. It translates to CASSLKGAGANVLTF. Full variable domain (outside the CDR3, taken from reference TRBV27 and TRBJ2-6): EAQVTQNPRYLITVTGKKLTVTCSQNMNHEYMSWYRQDPGLGLRQIYYSMNVEVTDKGDVPEGYKVSRKEKRNFPLILESPSPNQTSLYFCASSLKGAGANVLTFGAGSRLTVL.

In its sample, this clonotype was seen a few times. This rearrangement joins TRBV18 to TRBJ1-3, with TRBD1 matching over 10 bases. The CDR3 consists of 17 residues. In germline, CDR1 is KGHSH, CDR2 LQKENI. V gave up 6 bases and J gave up 1 base; unmatched junction bases: 9. This chain's CDR3 is CASSRTTGGASGNTIYF. The CDR3 DNA reads TGTGCCAGCTCCCGAACGACAGGGGGCGCGTCTGGAAACACCATATATTTT.

This clonotype was seen repeatedly, ten times or more. The rearrangement uses TRBV20-1 and TRBJ2-7; the match to TRBD2 covers 9 bases. The V gene end was trimmed by 1 base and the J gene end by 7 bases; junction bases not matched to a gene: 11. From germline, CDR1 is DFQATT and CDR2 SNEGSKA (reference sequence). There are 15 residues in the CDR3. The CDR3 nucleotides are TGCAGTGCTAGAGGTCCGTCTAGCGGGACGCGGGAGCAGTACTTC. Translated: CSARGPSSGTREQYF.

The V call is TRBV5-6, the J call TRBJ1-1; D gene ambiguous. CDR1 is SGHDT, CDR2 YYEEEE, per germline. This CDR3 has 14 residues. V was trimmed by 4 bases and J by 4 bases, leaving 14 bases between them. DNA for the CDR3: TGTGCCAGCAGCGGGGTCGGGTACAGCACTGAAGCTTTCTTT. Protein: CASSGVGYSTEAFF.

This clonotype was found many times. The chain couples TRBV20-1 to TRBJ2-3, with D possibly TRBD2 on 7 matching bases. The germline V gene has CDR1 DFQATT and CDR2 SNEGSKA (reference sequence). The CDR3 has 15 amino acids. The V end was cut by 0 bases, the J end by 4 bases, with 14 bases between. CDR3 region: CSARDSGGSPDTQYF. CDR3 bases: TGCAGTGCTAGAGATTCGGGGGGCTCCCCAGATACGCAGTATTTT.

This clonotype was detected many times. This chain uses TRBV30 with TRBJ2-6; the D is unclear. The CDR3 has 14 residues. The V gene lost 2 bases and the J gene lost 0 bases, with 5 bases spanning the gap. CDR1 is GTSNPN and CDR2 is SVGIG in the germline V gene (reference sequence). The CDR3 is CAWSPDSGANVLTF. CDR3 DNA sequence: TGTGCCTGGAGTCCAGACTCTGGGGCCAACGTCCTGACTTTC. The full variable domain, in which reference TRBV30 and TRBJ2-6 provide the parts outside the CDR3, is SQTIHQWPATLVQPVGSPLSLECTVEGTSNPNLYWYRQAAGRGLQLLFYSVGIGQISSEVPQNLSASRPQDRQFILSSKKLLLSDSGFYLCAWSPDSGANVLTFGAGSRLTVL.

This clonotype has a count of ten or more. The CDR3 here is CASSLDRQVYQPQHF. Here the CDR3 DNA reads TGTGCCAGCAGTTTAGACAGACAGGTTTATCAGCCCCAGCATTTT. The chain has TRBV12-3 or TRBV12-4 and TRBJ1-5; D is possibly TRBD1 (6 bases). Trimming cost V 1 base and J 5 bases, with 12 bases left between them. This CDR3 is 15 amino acids long.

This clonotype was seen a handful of times. The chain employs TRBV30 and TRBJ2-7; the D gene is possibly TRBD2 (6 bases). Germline CDR1 and CDR2: GTSNPN and SVGIG (reference sequence). The CDR3 runs to 15 residues. Trimming shortened V by 0 bases and J by 3 bases, and 15 bases separated the two germline ends. As DNA, the CDR3 is TGTGCCTGGAGTGTATCGGGGGAGACGAGCTACGAGCAGTACTTC. As protein: CAWSVSGETSYEQYF. Full variable domain (remainder filled in from reference TRBV30 and TRBJ2-7): SQTIHQWPATLVQPVGSPLSLECTVEGTSNPNLYWYRQAAGRGLQLLFYSVGIGQISSEVPQNLSASRPQDRQFILSSKKLLLSDSGFYLCAWSVSGETSYEQYFGPGTRLTVT.

V is TRBV11-2 and J is TRBJ2-2; weak D call: TRBD2 (6 bases). CDR1 SGHAT and CDR2 FQNNGV come from the germline V gene. This CDR3 comprises 17 residues. Trimming shortened V by 1 base and J by 4 bases, and 16 bases separated the two germline ends. CDR3 sequence: CASSLAPSPGGTGELFF. The CDR3 nucleotides are TGTGCCAGCAGCTTAGCTCCTAGCCCCGGGGGCACCGGGGAGCTGTTTTTT. The whole variable domain, filled in from reference TRBV11-2 and TRBJ2-2, reads EAGVAQSPRYKIIEKRQSVAFWCNPISGHATLYWYQQILGQGPKLLIQFQNNGVVDDSQLPKDRFSAERLKGVDSTLKIQPAKLEDSAVYLCASSLAPSPGGTGELFFGEGSRLTVL.

This clonotype has ten or more counts. This sequence joins TRBV28 and TRBJ1-1; D is unresolved. The CDR3 consists of 14 residues. With 5 bases removed from V and 2 bases from J, the gap between germline ends came to 12 bases. Germline lookup yields CDR1 MDHEN and CDR2 SYDVKM. The CDR3 region is CASSLTRGNTEAFF. CDR3 nucleotide sequence: TGTGCCAGCAGTCTGACCCGGGGTAACACTGAAGCTTTCTTT.

The J gene is TRBJ2-3, the V gene TRBV29-1, with 10 bases that match TRBD2. V lost 3 bases to trimming and J lost 10 bases; unmatched junction nucleotides: 16. In germline, CDR1 is SQVTM, CDR2 ANQGSEA. The CDR3 length is 16 residues. Written as DNA, the CDR3 is TGCAGCGTTGACTCTCCTCTAGCGGGAGTTAAGCGTGCGCAGTATTTT. Translation gives CSVDSPLAGVKRAQYF.

The sample holds many counts of this clonotype. The rearrangement uses TRBV7-2 and TRBJ1-5, with D perhaps matching TRBD1 (5 bases). V was shortened by 4 bases and J by 7 bases, with 17 bases between the two germline ends. The CDR3 has 15 residues. The germline V gene has CDR1 SGHTA and CDR2 FQGNSA. The CDR3 region has the DNA TGTGCCAGCAGCTCCCAGGGAGGTGGAGGGCAGCCCCAGCATTTT. The encoded protein is CASSSQGGGGQPQHF.

The CDR3 is CASSLFGRGGDNSPLHF. The CDR3 DNA reads as TGCGCCAGCAGCTTGTTTGGCAGGGGTGGAGATAATTCACCCCTCCACTTT. The genes are TRBV5-1 and TRBJ1-6; maybe TRBD1 (6 bases). The V gene lost 1 base and the J gene lost 5 bases, with 16 bases spanning the gap. The CDR3 runs to 17 residues. Germline CDR1 and CDR2: SGHRS and YFSETQ.

This clonotype came up many times. The chain recombines TRBV7-3 with TRBJ2-2; 7 nucleotides match TRBD2. The CDR3 totals 15 residues. Germline values: CDR1 SGHTA, CDR2 FQGTGA. After removal of 5 bases from V and 6 bases from J, the junction contained 9 bases not matched to a gene. The CDR3: CASSPRRGGSGELFF. The CDR3 bases are TGTGCCAGCAGCCCGAGGCGGGGAGGGTCCGGGGAGCTGTTTTTT.

This chain connects TRBV20-1 to TRBJ2-3; 9 bases match TRBD2. Germline V lookup: CDR1 DFQATT, CDR2 SNEGSKA (reference sequence). CDR3 length equals 18 residues. V lost 5 bases and J lost 2; bases outside the gene matches: 17. CDR3 protein: CSASRLAATRATTDTQYF. CDR3 bases: TGCAGTGCTTCCCGACTAGCGGCCACGAGGGCAACCACAGATACGCAGTATTTT.

This clonotype was recorded at least ten times. V usage is TRBV11-2 and J usage is TRBJ1-2; 8 nucleotides agree with TRBD1. This CDR3 has 13 amino acids. Germline V lookup: CDR1 SGHAT, CDR2 FQNNGV. Unmatched junction bases numbered 8, after V lost 5 bases and J lost 9 bases. This CDR3 reads CASSRDRGDRYTF. In DNA, the CDR3 is TGTGCCAGCAGCCGAGACAGGGGAGATCGCTACACCTTC.

In this sample, this clonotype turned up a few times. The gene calls are TRBV29-1 and TRBJ1-4; 7 bases line up with TRBD1. The J segment lost 7 bases and the V segment lost 7 bases, leaving 12 bases of the junction unmatched. The CDR3 extends over 14 amino acids. In germline, CDR1 is SQVTM, CDR2 ANQGSEA. The CDR3 DNA sequence: TGCAGCGAATGGGGGACAGACGGACGTGAAAAACTGTTTTTT. Encoded protein: CSEWGTDGREKLFF.

This sequence joins TRBV19 and TRBJ2-3; TRBD2 aligns across 10 bases. CDR1 LNHDA and CDR2 SQIVND come from the germline V gene (reference sequence). CDR3 length equals 17 residues. Trimming cost V 2 bases and J 3 bases; bases outside gene matches: 8. CDR3 in DNA: TGTGCCAGTAGTATAAGCGGGAGGGATTGGGTGACAGATACGCAGTATTTT. This encodes CASSISGRDWVTDTQYF. The variable domain in full, completed from reference TRBV19 and TRBJ2-3, reads DGGITQSPKYLFRKEGQNVTLSCEQNLNHDAMYWYRQDPGQGLRLIYYSQIVNDFQKGDIAEGYSVSREKKESFPLTVTSAQKNPTAFYLCASSISGRDWVTDTQYFGPGTRLTVL.

Many counts were recorded for this clonotype. V usage is TRBV5-1 and J usage is TRBJ2-7, with D possibly being TRBD1 (5 bases). Trimming stripped 2 bases from V and 6 bases from J, with 15 bases between. CDR1 SGHRS and CDR2 YFSETQ come from the germline V gene. The CDR3 is 14 amino acids. In DNA, the CDR3 is TGCGCCAGCAGCTTCTCGGCAGGGCGTAGCGAGCAGTACTTC. This codes for CASSFSAGRSEQYF.

This clonotype was seen more than once but under ten times. A junction end diverges from the germline sequence, so it may reflect a read error. The V call is TRBV5-1, the J call TRBJ1-1; TRBD1 is a possible D gene (5 bases). This CDR3 has 16 amino acids. Germline CDR1 and CDR2: SGHRS and YFSETQ. The CDR3 nucleotides read TGCGCCAGCAGCTTGGCAGGGCTCGGGGTGAACACTGGAGCTTTCTTT. Translation: CASSLAGLGVNTGAFF. The full variable domain, in which reference TRBV5-1 and TRBJ1-1 provide the parts outside the CDR3, is KAGVTQTPRYLIKTRGQQVTLSCSPISGHRSVSWYQQTPGQGLQFLFEYFSETQRNKGNFPGRFSGRQFSNSRSEMNVSTLELGDSALYLCASSLAGLGVNTGAFFGQGTRLTVV.

The rearrangement joins TRBV10-3 to TRBJ2-1; tentatively, D is TRBD2 (6 bases). The CDR3 consists of 12 residues. The V gene lost 10 bases and the J gene lost 4 bases, with 11 bases spanning the gap. Germline lookup yields CDR1 ENHRY and CDR2 SYGVKD. The CDR3 sequence is CASASAYNEQFF. The CDR3 region has the DNA TGTGCCAGTGCTAGCGCTTACAATGAGCAGTTCTTC.

The rearrangement uses TRBV29-1 and TRBJ2-2; 13 nucleotides match TRBD2. The germline V gene has CDR1 SQVTM and CDR2 ANQGSEA. CDR3 length: 16 amino acids. J was trimmed by 7 bases and V by 3 bases; bases with no gene match: 8. CDR3 residues: CSVETSGRTLSGELFF. The CDR3 DNA is TGCAGCGTTGAGACTAGCGGGAGGACTCTGAGCGGGGAGCTGTTTTTT.

This clonotype was picked up many times. This chain links TRBV12-3 or TRBV12-4 with TRBJ2-6; the D is unclear. The CDR3 totals 16 residues. V gave up 6 bases and J gave up 2 bases, with 14 bases separating them. CDR3 in amino acids: CASSRLKSAGANVLTF. Written as DNA, the CDR3 is TGTGCCAGCAGCCGGCTAAAATCGGCTGGGGCCAACGTCCTGACTTTC.

This clonotype appeared many times. The chain couples TRBV2 to TRBJ2-7; D remains ambiguous. The CDR3 totals 15 residues. Per germline, CDR1 SNHLY and CDR2 FYNNEI. V lost 1 base and J lost 2, with 12 bases in between. CDR3 protein: CASSEVGPLAYEQYF. The CDR3 DNA is TGTGCCAGCAGTGAAGTTGGACCGCTGGCCTACGAGCAGTACTTC.